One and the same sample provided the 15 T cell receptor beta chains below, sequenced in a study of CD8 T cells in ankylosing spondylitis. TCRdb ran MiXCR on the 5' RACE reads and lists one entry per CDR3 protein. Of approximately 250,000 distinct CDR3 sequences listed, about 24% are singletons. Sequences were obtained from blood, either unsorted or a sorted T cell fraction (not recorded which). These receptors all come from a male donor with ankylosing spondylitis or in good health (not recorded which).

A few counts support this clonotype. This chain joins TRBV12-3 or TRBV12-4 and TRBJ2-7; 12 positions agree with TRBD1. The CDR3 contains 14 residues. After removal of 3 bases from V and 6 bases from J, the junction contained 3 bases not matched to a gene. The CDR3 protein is CASSLGQGASEQYF. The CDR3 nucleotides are TGTGCCAGCAGTTTGGGACAGGGGGCCTCCGAGCAGTACTTC.

CDR3 amino acids: CASSPRGRGAQPQHF. Written as DNA, the CDR3 is TGTGCCAGCAGTCCCCGGGGACGAGGGGCTCAGCCCCAGCATTTT. This chain joins TRBV6-1 and TRBJ1-5; possible D gene TRBD1, 5 bases. The CDR3 totals 15 residues. Trimming took off 5 bases at V and 6 bases at J, with 17 bases between the two ends. CDR1 is MNHNS and CDR2 is SASEGT in the germline V gene.

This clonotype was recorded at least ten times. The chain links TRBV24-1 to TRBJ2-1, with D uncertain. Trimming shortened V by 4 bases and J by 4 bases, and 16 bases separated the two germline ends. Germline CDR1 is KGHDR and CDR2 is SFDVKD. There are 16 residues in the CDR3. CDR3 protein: CATSDTTFAEYNEQFF. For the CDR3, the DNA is TGTGCCACCAGTGACACAACCTTTGCCGAATACAATGAGCAGTTCTTC.

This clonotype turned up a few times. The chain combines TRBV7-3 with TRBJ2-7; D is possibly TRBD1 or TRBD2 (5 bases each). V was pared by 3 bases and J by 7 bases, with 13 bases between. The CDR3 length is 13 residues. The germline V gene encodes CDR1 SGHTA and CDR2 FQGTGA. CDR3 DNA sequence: TGTGCCAGCAGCTTGAGGGGAAGCGATGAGCAGTACTTC. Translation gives CASSLRGSDEQYF.

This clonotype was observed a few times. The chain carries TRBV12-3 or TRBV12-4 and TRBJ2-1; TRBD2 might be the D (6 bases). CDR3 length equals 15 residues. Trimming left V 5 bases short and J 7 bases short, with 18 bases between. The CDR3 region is CASSTSGPGWNEQFF. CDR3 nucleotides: TGTGCCAGCAGTACAAGCGGGCCGGGGTGGAATGAGCAGTTCTTC.

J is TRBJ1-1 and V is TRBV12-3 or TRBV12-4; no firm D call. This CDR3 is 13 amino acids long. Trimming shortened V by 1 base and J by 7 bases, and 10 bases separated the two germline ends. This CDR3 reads CASSLGRRDEAFF. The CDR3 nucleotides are TGTGCCAGCAGTTTAGGACGGAGAGATGAAGCTTTCTTT.

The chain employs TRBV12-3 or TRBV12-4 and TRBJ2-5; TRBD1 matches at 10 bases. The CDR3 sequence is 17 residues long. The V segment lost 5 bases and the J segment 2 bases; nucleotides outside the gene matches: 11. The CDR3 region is CASSPQGEGQGQETQYF. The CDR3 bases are TGTGCCAGCAGTCCACAGGGTGAGGGACAGGGGCAAGAGACCCAGTACTTC.

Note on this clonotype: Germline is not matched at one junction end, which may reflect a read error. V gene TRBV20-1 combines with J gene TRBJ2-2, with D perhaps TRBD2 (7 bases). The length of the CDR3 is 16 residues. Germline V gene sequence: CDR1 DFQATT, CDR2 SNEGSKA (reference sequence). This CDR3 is CCAIRGSGGSGGELFF. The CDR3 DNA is TGCTGTGCTATCCGAGGTTCGGGGGGCAGTGGCGGGGAGCTGTTTTTT.

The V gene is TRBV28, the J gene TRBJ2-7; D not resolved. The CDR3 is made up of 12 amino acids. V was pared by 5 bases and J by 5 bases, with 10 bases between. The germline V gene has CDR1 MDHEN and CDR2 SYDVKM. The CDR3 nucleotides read TGTGCCAGCAGTGCTGTGCAGGACGAGCAGTACTTC. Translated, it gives CASSAVQDEQYF.

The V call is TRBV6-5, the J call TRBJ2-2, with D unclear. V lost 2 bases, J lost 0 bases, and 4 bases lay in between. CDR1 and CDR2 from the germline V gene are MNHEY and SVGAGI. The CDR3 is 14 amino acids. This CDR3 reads CASSYDANTGELFF. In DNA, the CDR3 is TGTGCCAGCAGTTACGACGCGAACACCGGGGAGCTGTTTTTT.

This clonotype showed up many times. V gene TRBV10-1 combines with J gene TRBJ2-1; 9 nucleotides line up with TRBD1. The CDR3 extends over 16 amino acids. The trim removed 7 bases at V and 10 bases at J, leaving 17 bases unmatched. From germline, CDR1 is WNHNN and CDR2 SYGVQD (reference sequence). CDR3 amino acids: CASTNSGTGLFREQFF. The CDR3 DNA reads TGCGCCAGCACTAACTCCGGGACAGGGTTATTTAGGGAGCAGTTCTTC.

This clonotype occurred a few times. DNA of the CDR3: TGTGCCAGCAGCCGACGAGGGAGCGATCAGCCCCAGCATTTT. Translating gives CASSRRGSDQPQHF. The chain links TRBV27 to TRBJ1-5; D is undetermined. The CDR3 runs to 14 residues. Germline V gene lookup returns CDR1 MNHEY and CDR2 SMNVEV (reference sequence). The germline V and J ends were trimmed by 6 bases and 5 bases, with 14 bases remaining between them.

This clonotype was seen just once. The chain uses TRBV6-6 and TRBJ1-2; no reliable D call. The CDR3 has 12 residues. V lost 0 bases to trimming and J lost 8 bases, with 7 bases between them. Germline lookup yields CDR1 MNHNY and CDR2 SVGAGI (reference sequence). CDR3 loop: CASSYSVEGYTF. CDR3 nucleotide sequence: TGTGCCAGCAGTTACTCAGTAGAAGGCTACACCTTC.

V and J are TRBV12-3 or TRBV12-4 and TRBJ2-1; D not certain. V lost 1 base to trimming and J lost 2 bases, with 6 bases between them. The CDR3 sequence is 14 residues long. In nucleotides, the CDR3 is TGTGCCAGCAGTTTAGGTTACACCTACAATGAGCAGTTCTTC. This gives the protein CASSLGYTYNEQFF.

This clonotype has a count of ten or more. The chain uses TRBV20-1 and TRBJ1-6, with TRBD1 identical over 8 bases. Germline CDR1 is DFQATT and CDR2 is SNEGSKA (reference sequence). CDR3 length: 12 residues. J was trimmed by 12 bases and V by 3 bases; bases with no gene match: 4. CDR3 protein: CSARGQVEPLHF. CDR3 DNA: TGCAGTGCTAGGGGACAGGTCGAACCCCTCCACTTT.